This T cell receptor (beta chain) was sequenced for a study of cytomegalovirus exposure and HLA in healthy donors. Background on the study: In a later analysis, the roughly 120 validation repertoires were reported to have used the same platform as the approximately 690 first-cohort repertoires.

This clone has just one count. Its matching antigen is unknown. Germline values: CDR1 MNHNY, CDR2 SVGAGI (reference sequence). This CDR3 has 16 amino acids. The V gene end was trimmed by 5 bases and the J gene end by 2 bases; junction bases not matched to a gene: 10. Study observations and caveats: The authors listed about 170 TCR beta chains as cytomegalovirus-associated.

Assay used: immunoSEQ multiplex PCR; TCRdb lists only in-frame clones, some missing. The sample has 220,000 or so clones, 75% to 95% seen once. Sequenced sample: PBMCs. The chain recombines TRBV6-6 with TRBJ2-3, with 7 bases that match TRBD2. The clonotype originates from a woman aged 18-29 years in good health and CMV-seronegative. CDR3 protein: CASSPEDLADTDTQYF. The CDR3 region has the DNA TGTGCCAGCAGTCCTGAGGACCTAGCGGACACAGATACGCAGTATTTT.